The entry below gives a single T cell receptor beta chain sequence along with its context. Random-hexamer reverse transcription was applied to roughly 0.5 to 1 ug RNA. Amplification of TCR beta CDR3 across 54 Vbeta and 13 Jbeta was performed with immunoSEQ multiplex PCR. One entry per CDR3 protein results from TCRdb running MiXCR on the immunoSEQ multiplex PCR reads. This sample has some 96,000 distinct CDR3 sequences; 85% to 95% occur once, and the top ten carry about 0.28%. These data come from a study of CD8 T cells in Susac syndrome. Whole-study context: Of the sequenced Susac syndrome patients, over 5 had active disease and eight were in remission. Patients with Susac syndrome were therapy-naive, taking corticosteroids, with some also receiving intravenous immunoglobulin, or taking intravenous immunoglobulin alone at the time their blood was drawn.

The CDR3 sequence is 14 residues long. Germline assignment: CDR1 DFQATT and CDR2 SNEGSKA (reference sequence). V lost 6 bases, J lost 4 bases, and 18 bases lay in between. The sequence came from a human donor with Susac syndrome. The chain combines TRBV20-1 with TRBJ1-2; maybe TRBD1 (6 bases). Material: CD4+ T cells from PBMCs. CDR3: CSAPDSVYSYGYTF. The CDR3 DNA is TGCAGTGCGCCGGACAGCGTATACAGCTATGGCTACACCTTC.